The rows below give T cell receptor beta chains drawn from one sample of a study of lymphopenia after photon versus proton radiotherapy. Method: immunoSEQ multiplex PCR; TCRdb's copy keeps in-frame clones and lacks some. The data show around 18,000 clones, roughly 84% seen once. The material was peripheral blood, obtained from a patient treated with proton-based radiotherapy. Receptors were obtained from an older man with pancreatic cancer. Both conserved end residues are part of each CDR3. The order of the fields is V gene, J gene, D gene, clone size, CDR3 DNA, CDR3 protein. D genes are given only for firm matches. Some rows mark clone size as missing; the rest say once, few, many or name a class of expanded clone.

TRBV6-5	TRBJ1-5	TRBD1	NA	TGTGCCAGCAGACGGACAGGGCGCAATCAGCCCCAGCATTTT	CASRRTGRNQPQHF
TRBV11-3	TRBJ2-3	TRBD2	NA	TGTGCCAGCAGAGTAAGAGCGGGGACTACAGATACGCAGTATTTT	CASRVRAGTTDTQYF
TRBV27	TRBJ1-1	NA	NA	TGTGCCAGCAGTTTGAGACAGCAGAACACTGAAGCTTTCTTT	CASSLRQQNTEAFF
TRBV5-4	TRBJ2-1	NA	NA	TGTGCCAGCAGCATTGTAGCGTCCGCTACCTACAATGAGCAGTTCTTC	CASSIVASATYNEQFF
TRBV11-2	TRBJ2-7	NA	NA	TGTGCCAGCAGCTTAGATCTCAATACAATGGCAGGGAATACCTACGAGCAGTACTTC	CASSLDLNTMAGNTYEQYF
TRBV19	TRBJ1-5	TRBD1	NA	TGTGCCAGTAAGCCACAGGGGGTTGGCAATCAGCCCCAGCATTTT	CASKPQGVGNQPQHF
TRBV7-3	TRBJ2-2	TRBD1	NA	TGTGCCAGCAGTACAGGGGCGGTCACCGGGGAGCTGTTTTTT	CASSTGAVTGELFF
TRBV6-5	TRBJ1-1	NA	NA	TGTGCCAGCAGTTACTCTTACTTGCAGAACACTGAAGCTTTCTTT	CASSYSYLQNTEAFF
TRBV5-1	TRBJ2-1	NA	once	TGCGCCAGCAGCTTGGGTGGGGGGATCTACAATGAGCAGTTCTTC	CASSLGGGIYNEQFF
TRBV10-1	TRBJ2-4	NA	NA	TGCGCCAGCAGTGACCCTTCGGGGTTAGCCAAAAACATTCAGTACTTC	CASSDPSGLAKNIQYF
TRBV2	TRBJ1-2	NA	NA	TGTGCCAGACGGAGTAACTATGGCTACACCTTC	CARRSNYGYTF
TRBV27	TRBJ1-6	NA	hyperexpanded	TGTGCCAGCAGTCAGTCCATCTATAATTCACCCCTCCACTTT	CASSQSIYNSPLHF
TRBV10-1	TRBJ2-2	TRBD1	once	TGCGCCAGCACTGCGACCCTTGCAGGGGGAATAAGAGCCGGGGAGCTGTTTTTT	CASTATLAGGIRAGELFF
TRBV19	TRBJ2-3	NA	NA	TGTGCCAGTAGTAGACGGGACTTAGTGAATACGCAGTATTTT	CASSRRDLVNTQYF
TRBV6-5	TRBJ1-2	NA	NA	TGTGCCAGCAGTGAGGACAGCCGCTATGGCTACACCTTC	CASSEDSRYGYTF
TRBV7-2	TRBJ2-5	TRBD2	NA	TGTGCCAGCAGCGTAACTAGCGGGGGGAAGGAGACCCAGTACTTC	CASSVTSGGKETQYF
TRBV2	TRBJ1-2	TRBD1	NA	TGTGCCGGCAGTGACTCCCAGGGGGCAATGGGTGGCTACACCTTC	CAGSDSQGAMGGYTF
TRBV6-1	TRBJ2-7	NA	few	TGTGCCAGCAGTGAATACGGACACGGCCCCTACGAGCAGTACTTC	CASSEYGHGPYEQYF
TRBV18	TRBJ2-1	TRBD1	NA	TGTGCCAGCAGAACGAACCCGGGGACAGGGGTCGGGAATGAGCAGTTCTTC	CASRTNPGTGVGNEQFF
TRBV5-1	TRBJ2-7	NA	NA	TGCGCCAGCAGCTTGGCCGCGACCCACGAGCAGTACTTC	CASSLAATHEQYF
TRBV7-2	TRBJ2-5	TRBD2	NA	TGTGCCAGCAGCTTAGATACTAGCGGGGGGTTGGAGACCCAGTACTTC	CASSLDTSGGLETQYF
TRBV19	TRBJ2-4	NA	NA	TGTGCCAGTAGTCGGGGGTTTAACAACATTCAGTACTTC	CASSRGFNNIQYF